Listed below are T cell receptor beta chains from one sample, sequenced in a study of T cells in Graves' hyperthyroidism and ophthalmopathy. One entry per CDR3 protein, called by TCRdb with MiXCR from the multiplex PCR reads. Of about 380,000 distinct CDR3 sequences in the sample, more than 11% were seen once. The sample taken for sequencing was blood. These receptors were taken from a woman aged 55-69 years with Graves' hyperthyroidism. The CDR3 runs from the conserved cysteine through the conserved F or W. Fields, in order: V gene, clone size, D gene, J gene, CDR3 DNA, CDR3 protein. The D gene is left open where the match is weak. The size field is filled for only some rows; it gives once, few, many or a size class.

v_call: TRBV7-8
clone_size: many
d_call: -
j_call: TRBJ2-7
cdr3_nt: TGTGCCAGCAGCTTATGGGGCAACCCCTACGAGCAGTACTTC
cdr3_aa: CASSLWGNPYEQYF

v_call: TRBV28
clone_size: -
d_call: -
j_call: TRBJ2-7
cdr3_nt: TGTGCCAGCAGTCCCCCCGGGGTGGTATCCTACGAGCAGTACTTC
cdr3_aa: CASSPPGVVSYEQYF

v_call: TRBV12-3/TRBV12-4
clone_size: many
d_call: -
j_call: TRBJ1-2
cdr3_nt: TGTGCCACCACCGGGAGTAGGGAGGCTAACTATGGCTACACCTTC
cdr3_aa: CATTGSREANYGYTF

v_call: TRBV4-1
clone_size: few
d_call: TRBD2
j_call: TRBJ2-1
cdr3_nt: TGCGCCAGCAGCCAAGATTTAGGGACTAGCGGGACCAGCTCCTACAATGAGCAGTTCTTC
cdr3_aa: CASSQDLGTSGTSSYNEQFF

v_call: TRBV11-3
clone_size: many
d_call: -
j_call: TRBJ2-5
cdr3_nt: TGTGCCAGCAGCTCTTCGGATCTGGGGACCCAGTACTTC
cdr3_aa: CASSSSDLGTQYF

v_call: TRBV6-1
clone_size: many
d_call: -
j_call: TRBJ2-2
cdr3_nt: TGTGCCAGCAGTGAAACGGGGGCGGCGAACACCGGGGAGCTGTTTTTT
cdr3_aa: CASSETGAANTGELFF

v_call: TRBV20-1
clone_size: many
d_call: -
j_call: TRBJ2-1
cdr3_nt: TGCAGTGCTCTGGGGAGCTCCTACAATGAGCAGTTCTTC
cdr3_aa: CSALGSSYNEQFF

v_call: TRBV11-2
clone_size: many
d_call: -
j_call: TRBJ1-2
cdr3_nt: TGTGCCAGCAAACCCTTAGGAAACTATGGCTACACCTTC
cdr3_aa: CASKPLGNYGYTF

v_call: TRBV5-6
clone_size: many
d_call: -
j_call: TRBJ2-7
cdr3_nt: TGTGCCAGCAGCTTGATGGGGGTCGCCTACGAGCAGTACTTC
cdr3_aa: CASSLMGVAYEQYF

v_call: TRBV5-1
clone_size: many
d_call: TRBD1
j_call: TRBJ1-2
cdr3_nt: TGCGCCAGCAGCTTGACCGGGACAGGGGTCAATGGCTACACCTTC
cdr3_aa: CASSLTGTGVNGYTF

v_call: TRBV7-8
clone_size: few
d_call: -
j_call: TRBJ1-1
cdr3_nt: TGTGCCAGCAGCTTGAGGACAGCTAAAGGAGCTTTCTTT
cdr3_aa: CASSLRTAKGAFF

v_call: TRBV6-5
clone_size: few
d_call: -
j_call: TRBJ1-6
cdr3_nt: TGTGCCAGCAGTTACGGGGTAGACAGCACTTATTCACCCCTCCACTTT
cdr3_aa: CASSYGVDSTYSPLHF

v_call: TRBV28
clone_size: -
d_call: TRBD1
j_call: TRBJ2-3
cdr3_nt: TGTGCCAGCCGGGACAGGGTATTACGGTTCCCAGATACGCAGTATTTT
cdr3_aa: CASRDRVLRFPDTQYF

v_call: TRBV4-1
clone_size: few
d_call: TRBD2
j_call: TRBJ2-1
cdr3_nt: TGCGCCAGCAGCCAGAGTGGGACTAGCGGGAGGAATGAGCAGTTCTTC
cdr3_aa: CASSQSGTSGRNEQFF

v_call: TRBV7-2
clone_size: many
d_call: -
j_call: TRBJ2-6
cdr3_nt: TGTGCCAGCAGCTTAACGGCCAACGTCCTGACTTTC
cdr3_aa: CASSLTANVLTF

v_call: TRBV3-1
clone_size: many
d_call: -
j_call: TRBJ2-1
cdr3_nt: TGTGCCAGCAGCCACCCTTCACAAGGCCCCAGCCACTACAATGAGCAGTTCTTC
cdr3_aa: CASSHPSQGPSHYNEQFF

v_call: TRBV14
clone_size: -
d_call: -
j_call: TRBJ2-3
cdr3_nt: TGTGCCAGCAGCCAACCAGCTAGCTCGGTTACGCAGTATTTT
cdr3_aa: CASSQPASSVTQYF

v_call: TRBV12-3/TRBV12-4
clone_size: many
d_call: -
j_call: TRBJ1-5
cdr3_nt: TGTGCCAGCAGTCCCCAGGGCGCCGACGGACCCCAGCATTTT
cdr3_aa: CASSPQGADGPQHF

v_call: TRBV20-1
clone_size: -
d_call: -
j_call: TRBJ2-2
cdr3_nt: TGCAGCGTAGAGTCCGCGAACACCGGGGAGCTGTTTTTT
cdr3_aa: CSVESANTGELFF

v_call: TRBV4-1
clone_size: -
d_call: -
j_call: TRBJ1-1
cdr3_nt: TGCGCCAGCTCCTATGGGGTACAGAACACTGAAGCTTTCTTT
cdr3_aa: CASSYGVQNTEAFF

v_call: TRBV7-8
clone_size: few
d_call: -
j_call: TRBJ2-6
cdr3_nt: TGTGCCAGCAGCCAGCGATTGGGATCTGGGGCCAACGTCCTGACTTTC
cdr3_aa: CASSQRLGSGANVLTF

v_call: TRBV6-1
clone_size: few
d_call: TRBD1
j_call: TRBJ1-2
cdr3_nt: TGTGCCAGCAGAAAGGGACAGGGGGCGCTTGGCTACACCTTC
cdr3_aa: CASRKGQGALGYTF

v_call: TRBV11-3
clone_size: many
d_call: TRBD1
j_call: TRBJ2-3
cdr3_nt: TGTGCCAGCAGCCCGCAGGGGGTGAGACCAGATACGCAGTATTTT
cdr3_aa: CASSPQGVRPDTQYF

v_call: TRBV2
clone_size: many
d_call: TRBD1
j_call: TRBJ1-2
cdr3_nt: TGTGCCAGAACCGGGACAGGGGGCGAGAGCTACACCTTC
cdr3_aa: CARTGTGGESYTF

v_call: TRBV28
clone_size: -
d_call: -
j_call: TRBJ2-2
cdr3_nt: TGTGCCAGCAGAGGGGGTCAGAACACCGGGGAGCTGTTTTTT
cdr3_aa: CASRGGQNTGELFF

v_call: TRBV24-1
clone_size: few
d_call: -
j_call: TRBJ2-7
cdr3_nt: TGTGCCACCAGTGATTTCGGGGTTCGAGGGCAGTACTTC
cdr3_aa: CATSDFGVRGQYF

v_call: TRBV2
clone_size: many
d_call: -
j_call: TRBJ2-7
cdr3_nt: TGTGCCAGCAGGGCTGACAGCGTAACCTACGAGCAGTACTTC
cdr3_aa: CASRADSVTYEQYF

v_call: TRBV7-8
clone_size: many
d_call: -
j_call: TRBJ1-5
cdr3_nt: TGTGCCAGCAGCTTAGTTGCCAGCGACTATAGCAATCAGCCCCAGCATTTT
cdr3_aa: CASSLVASDYSNQPQHF

v_call: TRBV5-1
clone_size: -
d_call: -
j_call: TRBJ2-7
cdr3_nt: TGCGCCAGCAGCTGGGGGCCCCGAAGCTCCTACGAGCAGTACTTC
cdr3_aa: CASSWGPRSSYEQYF

v_call: TRBV7-2
clone_size: -
d_call: TRBD1
j_call: TRBJ2-3
cdr3_nt: TGTGCCAGCAGCTCGGGACAGGGGGTGGATACGCAGTATTTT
cdr3_aa: CASSSGQGVDTQYF

v_call: TRBV6-2/TRBV6-3
clone_size: few
d_call: -
j_call: TRBJ2-2
cdr3_nt: TGTGCCAGCAGGACCGGGGTAAACACCGGGGAGCTGTTTTTT
cdr3_aa: CASRTGVNTGELFF

v_call: TRBV7-8
clone_size: -
d_call: -
j_call: TRBJ1-1
cdr3_nt: TGTGCCAGCAGCTTAGGGGTGGCGAACACTGAAGCTTTCTTT
cdr3_aa: CASSLGVANTEAFF

v_call: TRBV2
clone_size: many
d_call: -
j_call: TRBJ1-2
cdr3_nt: TGTGCCAGCAGTGAAGCCGGGGTATATGGCTACACCTTC
cdr3_aa: CASSEAGVYGYTF

v_call: TRBV20-1
clone_size: -
d_call: -
j_call: TRBJ1-1
cdr3_nt: TGCAGTGCGCCAACCCCGCCAAAGGACGGGACCCCTTGGGCTGAAGCTTTCTTT
cdr3_aa: CSAPTPPKDGTPWAEAFF

v_call: TRBV19
clone_size: few
d_call: -
j_call: TRBJ1-4
cdr3_nt: TGTGCCACTGGCGTGGGGGGAGTTGCTAATGAAAAACTGTTTTTT
cdr3_aa: CATGVGGVANEKLFF

v_call: TRBV4-2
clone_size: once
d_call: -
j_call: TRBJ2-7
cdr3_nt: TGTGCCAGCAGCCAAGTACGAGCGGCCAAACACGAGCAGTACTTC
cdr3_aa: CASSQVRAAKHEQYF

v_call: TRBV5-1
clone_size: many
d_call: TRBD2
j_call: TRBJ2-3
cdr3_nt: TGCGCCAGCAGGCTAGAGGGAGGGCCGACAGATACGCAGTATTTT
cdr3_aa: CASRLEGGPTDTQYF

v_call: TRBV5-1
clone_size: few
d_call: -
j_call: TRBJ2-3
cdr3_nt: TGCGCCAGCAGCTTGAGGGGAATCTGGGCAGATACGCAGTATTTT
cdr3_aa: CASSLRGIWADTQYF

v_call: TRBV29-1
clone_size: few
d_call: -
j_call: TRBJ1-5
cdr3_nt: TGCAGCGTTCTGGACAGTGGCCAGCCCCAGCATTTT
cdr3_aa: CSVLDSGQPQHF

v_call: TRBV7-2
clone_size: many
d_call: TRBD2
j_call: TRBJ2-7
cdr3_nt: TGTGCCAGCAGCCCGGGGACTACCCTTTCCTACGAGCAGTACTTC
cdr3_aa: CASSPGTTLSYEQYF

v_call: TRBV6-1
clone_size: -
d_call: -
j_call: TRBJ1-1
cdr3_nt: TGTGCCAGCAGTCAAGTGATGGGGTTGCACACTGAAGCTTTCTTT
cdr3_aa: CASSQVMGLHTEAFF

v_call: TRBV6-1
clone_size: -
d_call: -
j_call: TRBJ2-3
cdr3_nt: TGTGCCAGCAGGCCGAGAACTAGCACAGATACGCAGTATTTT
cdr3_aa: CASRPRTSTDTQYF

v_call: TRBV12-3/TRBV12-4
clone_size: many
d_call: TRBD2
j_call: TRBJ2-1
cdr3_nt: TGTGCCAGCTTAACCGTGGCGGGAGGATGGGGGGAGCAGTTCTTC
cdr3_aa: CASLTVAGGWGEQFF

v_call: TRBV5-1
clone_size: few
d_call: -
j_call: TRBJ2-1
cdr3_nt: TGCGCCAGCAGCCCGGAGGGACAGAACGATGAGCAGTTCTTC
cdr3_aa: CASSPEGQNDEQFF

v_call: TRBV18
clone_size: many
d_call: -
j_call: TRBJ2-4
cdr3_nt: TGTGCCAGCTCACCTACTAGCCCAGTAGCCAAAAACATTCAGTACTTC
cdr3_aa: CASSPTSPVAKNIQYF

v_call: TRBV5-1
clone_size: many
d_call: TRBD2
j_call: TRBJ2-3
cdr3_nt: TGCGCCAGCAGCTTGGAGCGGGAAACAGATACGCAGTATTTT
cdr3_aa: CASSLERETDTQYF

v_call: TRBV15
clone_size: many
d_call: -
j_call: TRBJ1-2
cdr3_nt: TGTGCCACCAGCAGAGCCGGCCTCTATGGCTACACCTTC
cdr3_aa: CATSRAGLYGYTF

v_call: TRBV20-1
clone_size: many
d_call: TRBD2
j_call: TRBJ2-7
cdr3_nt: TGCAGTGCTAAGGCTAGCGGGAGAGCCGAGCAGTACTTC
cdr3_aa: CSAKASGRAEQYF

v_call: TRBV20-1
clone_size: few
d_call: TRBD2
j_call: TRBJ2-5
cdr3_nt: TGCAGTGCTACAAGACTAGCGGGAGGGCCTACGGGAGAGACCCAGTACTTC
cdr3_aa: CSATRLAGGPTGETQYF

v_call: TRBV5-6
clone_size: few
d_call: -
j_call: TRBJ2-7
cdr3_nt: TGTGCCAGCAGCCGCACAGACAACTCCCACGAGCAGTACTTC
cdr3_aa: CASSRTDNSHEQYF

v_call: TRBV30
clone_size: many
d_call: TRBD2
j_call: TRBJ2-3
cdr3_nt: TGTGCCCTGCGACTAGCGGGATCTAAAGATACGCAGTATTTT
cdr3_aa: CALRLAGSKDTQYF

v_call: TRBV3-1
clone_size: many
d_call: -
j_call: TRBJ2-3
cdr3_nt: TGTGCCAGCAGCCAAGAGGGGCCCCACCCCACAGATACGCAGTATTTT
cdr3_aa: CASSQEGPHPTDTQYF

v_call: TRBV24-1
clone_size: -
d_call: TRBD2
j_call: TRBJ2-1
cdr3_nt: TGTGCCACCAGTGCCCCGGGACTAGCGGAGGGGGGCACCTACAATGAGCAGTTCTTC
cdr3_aa: CATSAPGLAEGGTYNEQFF

v_call: TRBV5-1
clone_size: few
d_call: -
j_call: TRBJ2-1
cdr3_nt: TGCGCCAGCAGCTTGGTGCGGGTCGATGAGCAGTTCTTC
cdr3_aa: CASSLVRVDEQFF